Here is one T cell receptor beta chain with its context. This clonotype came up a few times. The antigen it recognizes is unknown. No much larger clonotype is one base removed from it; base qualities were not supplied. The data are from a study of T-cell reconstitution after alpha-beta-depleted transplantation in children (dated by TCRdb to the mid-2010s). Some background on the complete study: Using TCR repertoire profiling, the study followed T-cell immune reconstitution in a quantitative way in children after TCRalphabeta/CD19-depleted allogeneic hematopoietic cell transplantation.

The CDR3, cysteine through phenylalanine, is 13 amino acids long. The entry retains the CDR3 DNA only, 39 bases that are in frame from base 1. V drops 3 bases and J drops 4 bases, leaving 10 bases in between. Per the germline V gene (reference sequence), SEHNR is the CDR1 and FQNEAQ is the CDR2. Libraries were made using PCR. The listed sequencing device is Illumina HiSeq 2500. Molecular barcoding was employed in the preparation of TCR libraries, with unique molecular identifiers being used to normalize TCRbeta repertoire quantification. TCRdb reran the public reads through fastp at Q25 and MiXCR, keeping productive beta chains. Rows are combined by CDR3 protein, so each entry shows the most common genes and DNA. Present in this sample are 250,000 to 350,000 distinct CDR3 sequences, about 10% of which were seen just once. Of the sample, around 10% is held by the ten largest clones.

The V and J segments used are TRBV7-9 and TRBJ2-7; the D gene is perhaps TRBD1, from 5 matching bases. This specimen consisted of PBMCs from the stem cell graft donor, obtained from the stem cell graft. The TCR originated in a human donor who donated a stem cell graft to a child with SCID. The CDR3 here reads CASSFRGGYEQYF. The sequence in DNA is TGTGCCAGCAGCTTTAGGGGTGGATACGAGCAGTACTTC.